Listed below are T cell receptor beta chains from one sample, sequenced in a study of Ad26.COV2.S vaccination and SARS-CoV-2 variants. The table came from immunoSEQ multiplex PCR; TCRdb's copy has only in-frame clones and leaves some out. This table holds some 500,000 clones, 85% to 90% found once. The starting material was peripheral blood, obtained in a trial of Ad26.COV2.S vaccine versus placebo. These receptors were taken from a person between 18 and 65 years old who received the Ad26.COV2.S COVID-19 vaccine or a placebo. Both conserved end residues are part of each CDR3. The D gene is left open where the match is weak. The size of a clone is reported for some rows only, either as once, few or many, or as a class for expanded clones.

V: TRBV5-1
D: .
J: TRBJ2-5
size: .
DNA: TGCGCCAGCAGCTTGCAACAGGGATTTGGGGAGACCCAGTACTTC
CDR3: CASSLQQGFGETQYF

V: TRBV13
D: TRBD2
J: TRBJ2-3
size: .
DNA: TGTGCCAGCAGCTCCTTAGCGGGGAGCACAGATACGCAGTATTTT
CDR3: CASSSLAGSTDTQYF

V: TRBV4-2
D: TRBD1
J: TRBJ2-7
size: .
DNA: TGTGCCAGCAGCCACTCCGGACAGGGCACCGAGCAGTACTTC
CDR3: CASSHSGQGTEQYF

V: TRBV5-1
D: .
J: TRBJ2-1
size: .
DNA: TGCGCCAGCAGCAAACAGGTTTACAATGAGCAGTTCTTC
CDR3: CASSKQVYNEQFF

V: TRBV5-8
D: .
J: TRBJ2-3
size: once
DNA: TGTGCCAGCAGCCCGCTGGGTCGGGCGCAGTATTTT
CDR3: CASSPLGRAQYF

V: TRBV3-1/TRBV3-2
D: .
J: TRBJ2-2
size: .
DNA: TGTGCCAGCAGCCAGGGAAAACGGGAAACCGGGGAGCTGTTTTTT
CDR3: CASSQGKRETGELFF

V: TRBV9
D: .
J: TRBJ1-2
size: .
DNA: TGTGCCAGCAGCGTAGATTTGGGTAGGGGCTATGGCTACACCTTC
CDR3: CASSVDLGRGYGYTF

V: TRBV5-8
D: .
J: TRBJ2-4
size: .
DNA: TGTGCCAGCAGCTTGGTAGTAGCCAAAAACATTCAGTACTTC
CDR3: CASSLVVAKNIQYF

V: TRBV5-4
D: TRBD1
J: TRBJ1-1
size: .
DNA: TGTGCCAGCAGGGCGACAGGGAAGGCCACTGAAGCTTTCTTT
CDR3: CASRATGKATEAFF

V: TRBV19
D: .
J: TRBJ1-5
size: .
DNA: TGTGCCAGTAGTAGGTCACCAATAAATCAGCCCCAGCATTTT
CDR3: CASSRSPINQPQHF

V: TRBV28
D: .
J: TRBJ1-2
size: .
DNA: TGTGCCAGCAGGACGCGGCCCCTAGGCCAGGGTTATAGAGGCTACACCTTC
CDR3: CASRTRPLGQGYRGYTF

V: TRBV5-1
D: TRBD1
J: TRBJ1-1
size: .
DNA: TGCGCCAGCAGGGGACAGTCGAACACTGAAGCTTTCTTT
CDR3: CASRGQSNTEAFF

V: TRBV7-9
D: TRBD1
J: TRBJ2-1
size: .
DNA: TGTGCCAGCAGAGGGGGCCCCTACAATGAGCAGTTCTTC
CDR3: CASRGGPYNEQFF

V: TRBV7-2
D: TRBD1
J: TRBJ1-6
size: few
DNA: TGTGCCAGCAGCTTCGGGACAGTAGATAATTCACCCCTCCACTTT
CDR3: CASSFGTVDNSPLHF

V: TRBV19
D: TRBD2
J: TRBJ2-5
size: .
DNA: TGTGCCAGTACCTCACGTGGCGGGGGTGAGACCCAGTACTTC
CDR3: CASTSRGGGETQYF

V: TRBV18
D: .
J: TRBJ2-7
size: .
DNA: TGTGCCAGCTCACCAGCGGCCCGTAATTTATACTTC
CDR3: CASSPAARNLYF

V: TRBV7-9
D: .
J: TRBJ2-2
size: .
DNA: TGTGCCAGCAGCTTGCAGGGCTTCAACACCGGGGAGCTGTTTTTT
CDR3: CASSLQGFNTGELFF

V: TRBV24-1
D: TRBD1
J: TRBJ2-5
size: .
DNA: TGTGCCACCAGCTCCCGGGACAGAGAGACCCAGTACTTC
CDR3: CATSSRDRETQYF

V: TRBV3-1/TRBV3-2
D: TRBD1
J: TRBJ1-2
size: .
DNA: TGTGCCAGCAGCCCAATGCGGACAGGCAACTATGGCTACACCTTC
CDR3: CASSPMRTGNYGYTF

V: TRBV4-1
D: .
J: TRBJ2-1
size: .
DNA: TGCGCCAGCAGCATGGGGCCGGTCCAGGGATGGCCACCTGAGCAGTTCTTC
CDR3: CASSMGPVQGWPPEQFF

V: TRBV5-1
D: .
J: TRBJ1-4
size: .
DNA: TGCGCCAGCAGCTTGAATTCACCGGCGTCCACTAATGAAAAACTGTTTTTT
CDR3: CASSLNSPASTNEKLFF

V: TRBV5-1
D: TRBD1
J: TRBJ2-1
size: .
DNA: TGCGCCAGCAGCAATGACAGGGGGTCTAATGAGCAGTTCTTC
CDR3: CASSNDRGSNEQFF

V: TRBV5-1
D: TRBD2
J: TRBJ2-1
size: .
DNA: TGCGCCAGCAGCTCGGCCCTAGCGGGGGGATACAATGAGCAGTTCTTC
CDR3: CASSSALAGGYNEQFF

V: TRBV24-1
D: .
J: TRBJ2-2
size: .
DNA: TGTGCCACCAGTTTTCGGACGGAGGTCCCGAACACCGGGGAGCTGTTTTTT
CDR3: CATSFRTEVPNTGELFF

V: TRBV7-8
D: .
J: TRBJ2-3
size: .
DNA: TGTGCCAGCAGCTTAAGGCGGACAACAGATACGCAGTATTTT
CDR3: CASSLRRTTDTQYF

V: TRBV7-3
D: .
J: TRBJ2-2
size: .
DNA: TGTGCCAGCAGCACTTACGGGGCCGGGGAGCTGTTTTTT
CDR3: CASSTYGAGELFF

V: TRBV19
D: .
J: TRBJ1-1
size: .
DNA: TGTGCCAGTAGTATAGGCAGGGGCGCTGAAGCTTTCTTT
CDR3: CASSIGRGAEAFF

V: TRBV11-2
D: .
J: TRBJ2-5
size: .
DNA: TGTGCCAGCAGCTCTACCCCTTGGGAGACCCAGTACTTC
CDR3: CASSSTPWETQYF

V: TRBV12-3/TRBV12-4
D: .
J: TRBJ1-6
size: .
DNA: TGTGCCAGCAGTTTAGCCCTGGGGCCCCTCCACTTT
CDR3: CASSLALGPLHF

V: TRBV9
D: .
J: TRBJ2-5
size: once
DNA: TGTGCCAGCAGCGCCACCGGCACTAGTTCAGAGACCCAGTACTTC
CDR3: CASSATGTSSETQYF

V: TRBV28
D: .
J: TRBJ2-1
size: .
DNA: TGTGCCAGCAGTCTTCAGGGGGGCTTTGAATTCTTC
CDR3: CASSLQGGFEFF

V: TRBV7-6
D: .
J: TRBJ2-1
size: .
DNA: TGTGCCAGCAGCAACAGGGAAACGGAGCAGTTCTTC
CDR3: CASSNRETEQFF

V: TRBV3-1/TRBV3-2
D: .
J: TRBJ2-7
size: .
DNA: TGTGCCAGCAGCCACAGGGATGGCGAGCAGTACTTC
CDR3: CASSHRDGEQYF

V: TRBV11-2
D: .
J: TRBJ2-7
size: .
DNA: TGTGCCAGCATTCTAGGGCCCAAGCAGGGAAGGTCCGAGCAGTACTTC
CDR3: CASILGPKQGRSEQYF

V: TRBV2
D: TRBD1
J: TRBJ2-3
size: .
DNA: TGTGCCAGCAGGGACAGGCCGGCTGGGGATACGCAGTATTTT
CDR3: CASRDRPAGDTQYF

V: TRBV9
D: .
J: TRBJ2-2
size: .
DNA: TGTGCCAGCAGCGTCTCTCCAGGGCACACCGGGGAGCTGTTTTTT
CDR3: CASSVSPGHTGELFF

V: TRBV19
D: TRBD2
J: TRBJ2-2
size: many
DNA: TGTGCCAGTACCCCGATTGGGGGGGCCGGGGAGCTGTTTTTT
CDR3: CASTPIGGAGELFF

V: TRBV19
D: .
J: TRBJ2-7
size: .
DNA: TGTGCCAGTAGTAGAAACCGGGACAAGGGTTTTAAAGGGCAGTACTTC
CDR3: CASSRNRDKGFKGQYF

V: TRBV10-3
D: .
J: TRBJ1-4
size: .
DNA: TGTGCCATCAGTGTATCAGTGGGGGAAAAACTGTTTTTT
CDR3: CAISVSVGEKLFF

V: TRBV9
D: .
J: TRBJ2-6
size: few
DNA: TGTGCCAGCAGCGTTGGGGACAACTCTGGGGCCAACGTCCTGACTTTC
CDR3: CASSVGDNSGANVLTF

V: TRBV6-6
D: .
J: TRBJ1-2
size: .
DNA: TGTGCCAGCAGTTCGCAGGGTAGGAATGGCTACACCTTC
CDR3: CASSSQGRNGYTF

V: TRBV28
D: .
J: TRBJ1-5
size: .
DNA: TGTGCCAGCAGTTTGGCTGACTCGGGTGGCAATCAGCCCCAGCATTTT
CDR3: CASSLADSGGNQPQHF

V: TRBV30
D: .
J: TRBJ1-5
size: .
DNA: TGTGCCTGGAGTAGGCAGGCGGGACAACTCAATCAGCCCCAGCATTTT
CDR3: CAWSRQAGQLNQPQHF

V: TRBV5-1
D: TRBD1
J: TRBJ2-3
size: .
DNA: TGCGCCAGCAGCCCCGGACAGGGGACAGATACGCAGTATTTT
CDR3: CASSPGQGTDTQYF

V: TRBV11-3
D: TRBD2
J: TRBJ2-1
size: .
DNA: TGTGCCAGCAGCGCTAGACTAGCGGGGGGGAGCTCCTACAATGAGCAGTTCTTC
CDR3: CASSARLAGGSSYNEQFF

V: TRBV14
D: .
J: TRBJ2-2
size: .
DNA: TGTGCCAGCAGCTCGCTAATCTTTGGTATGCTGTTTTTT
CDR3: CASSSLIFGMLFF

V: TRBV19
D: .
J: TRBJ1-6
size: .
DNA: TGTGCCAGTAGTTTCACCGGGTCCCCCGCAACCCTCCACTTT
CDR3: CASSFTGSPATLHF

V: TRBV25-1
D: TRBD1
J: TRBJ2-7
size: .
DNA: TGTGCCAGCTTCCTTCCGGGACAGGGAGTCTACGAGCAGTACTTC
CDR3: CASFLPGQGVYEQYF

V: TRBV19
D: .
J: TRBJ1-1
size: .
DNA: TGTGCCAGTAGTGTTCAGAGGAACACTGAAGCTTTCTTT
CDR3: CASSVQRNTEAFF

V: TRBV5-8
D: TRBD1
J: TRBJ1-4
size: .
DNA: TGTGCCAGCAGCTCGGGACAGGGGATGGATGAAAAACTGTTTTTT
CDR3: CASSSGQGMDEKLFF

V: TRBV4-1
D: .
J: TRBJ2-5
size: .
DNA: TGCGCCAGCAGCCAAGATTGGGGGGCCGTGGAGACCCAGTACTTC
CDR3: CASSQDWGAVETQYF

V: TRBV3-1/TRBV3-2
D: TRBD2
J: TRBJ2-7
size: few
DNA: TGTGCCAGCAGCCAAGGCGTGGTACTAGCGGGGTACGAGCAGTACTTC
CDR3: CASSQGVVLAGYEQYF

V: TRBV27
D: .
J: TRBJ2-3
size: .
DNA: TGTGCCAGCAGTTTAGACAGTTGGGGTAGGACGCAGTATTTT
CDR3: CASSLDSWGRTQYF

V: TRBV24-1
D: .
J: TRBJ2-7
size: .
DNA: TGTGCCACCAGTGAAGGGTCCTACGAGCAGTACTTC
CDR3: CATSEGSYEQYF

V: TRBV5-1
D: .
J: TRBJ1-3
size: .
DNA: TGCGCCAGCAGCTTGGCCGCGGGGGTATCGGGAAACACCATATATTTT
CDR3: CASSLAAGVSGNTIYF

V: TRBV5-4
D: .
J: TRBJ1-2
size: .
DNA: TGTGCCAGCTCCCTAGCAGGGAAGTATGGCTACACCTTC
CDR3: CASSLAGKYGYTF

V: TRBV6-5
D: .
J: TRBJ1-2
size: .
DNA: TGTGCCAGCAGGCCCACTTCGGTTTACTATGGCTACACCTTC
CDR3: CASRPTSVYYGYTF

V: TRBV28
D: .
J: TRBJ2-7
size: .
DNA: TGTGCCATCTCCGGGACTCCCTCCTACGAGCAGTACTTC
CDR3: CAISGTPSYEQYF